The following is a TCR beta chain sequence with its context. The antigen is not known. Trimming removed 0 bases from V and 0 bases from J, with 13 bases in between. CDR1 is SGHNT and CDR2 is YYREEE in the germline V gene (reference sequence). The CDR3 has 17 residues. The entry originates in a study of shared clonotypes between healthy human individuals. Overall study results and limits: Sharing across four donors was highest in naive CD4 (around 5%) and lowest in memory CD8 (approximately 0.4%). Memory subsets had estimated richness that was generally smaller than that of naive subsets. Non-shared clonotypes had lower generation probabilities than those shared by all four donors.

Assay execution proceeded at the deep level. Data came from immunoSEQ multiplex PCR; TCRdb stores just in-frame clones and leaves some out. This table has about 960,000 clones, over 75% appearing once. The receptor was isolated from a man between 18 and 29 years old in good health. Sequenced sample: memory CD4+ T cells sorted from blood. The sample's subset: CD45RA-negative fraction. This chain joins TRBV5-4 and TRBJ2-4; a weak D match, TRBD1 (5 bases). The CDR3 DNA reads as TGTGCCAGCAGCTTGGACGGTTCCCAGGGAGCCAAAAACATTCAGTACTTC. Translating it yields CASSLDGSQGAKNIQYF. The whole variable domain, remainder taken from reference TRBV5-4 and TRBJ2-4, is ETGVTQSPTHLIKTRGQQVTLRCSSQSGHNTVSWYQQALGQGPQFIFQYYREEENGRGNFPPRFSGLQFPNYSSELNVNALELDDSALYLCASSLDGSQGAKNIQYFGAGTRLSVL.